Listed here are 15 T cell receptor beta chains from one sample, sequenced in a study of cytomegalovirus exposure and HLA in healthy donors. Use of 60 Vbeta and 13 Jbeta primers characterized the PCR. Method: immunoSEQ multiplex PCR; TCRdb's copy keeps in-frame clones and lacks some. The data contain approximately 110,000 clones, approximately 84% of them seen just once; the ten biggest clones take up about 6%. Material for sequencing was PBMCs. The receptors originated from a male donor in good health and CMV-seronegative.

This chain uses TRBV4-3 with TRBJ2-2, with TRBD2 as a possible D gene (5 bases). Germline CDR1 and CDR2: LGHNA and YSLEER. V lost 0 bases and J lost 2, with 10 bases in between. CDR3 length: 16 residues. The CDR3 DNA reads TGCGCCAGCAGCCAAGACCCGAGGGTAAACACCGGGGAGCTGTTTTTT. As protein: CASSQDPRVNTGELFF.

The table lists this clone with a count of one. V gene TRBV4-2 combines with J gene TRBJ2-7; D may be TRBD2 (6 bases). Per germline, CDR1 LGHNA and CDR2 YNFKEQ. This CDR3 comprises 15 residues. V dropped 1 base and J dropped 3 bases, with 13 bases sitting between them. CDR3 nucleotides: TGTGCCAGCAGCCAAGTCGGGGGTGGGGACTACGAGCAGTACTTC. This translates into CASSQVGGGDYEQYF.

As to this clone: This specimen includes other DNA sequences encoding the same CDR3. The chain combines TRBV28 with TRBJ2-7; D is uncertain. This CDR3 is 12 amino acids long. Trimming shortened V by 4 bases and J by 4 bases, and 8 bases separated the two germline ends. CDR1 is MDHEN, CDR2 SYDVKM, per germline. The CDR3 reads CASSSSSYEQYF. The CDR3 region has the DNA TGTGCCAGCAGTTCGAGTAGTTACGAGCAGTACTTC.

CDR3 region: CASTQGTGGYEQYF. CDR3 sequence (DNA): TGTGCCAGCACCCAAGGGACAGGGGGCTACGAGCAGTACTTC. V and J are TRBV27 and TRBJ2-7; 11 nucleotides match TRBD1. With V trimmed by 7 bases and J by 3 bases, 5 bases remained unmatched. This CDR3 has 14 residues. CDR1 is MNHEY and CDR2 is SMNVEV in the germline V gene (reference sequence).

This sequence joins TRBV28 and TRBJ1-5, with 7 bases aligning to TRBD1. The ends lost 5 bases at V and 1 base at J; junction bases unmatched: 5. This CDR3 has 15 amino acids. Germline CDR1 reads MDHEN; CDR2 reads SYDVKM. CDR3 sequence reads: CASSPGGKSNQPQHF. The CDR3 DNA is TGTGCCAGCAGTCCAGGGGGGAAAAGCAATCAGCCCCAGCATTTT.

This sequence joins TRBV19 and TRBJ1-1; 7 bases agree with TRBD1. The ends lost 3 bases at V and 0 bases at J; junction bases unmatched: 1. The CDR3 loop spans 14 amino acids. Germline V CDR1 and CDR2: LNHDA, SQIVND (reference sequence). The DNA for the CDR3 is TGTGCCAGTAGTATGGGACAGCTGAACACTGAAGCTTTCTTT. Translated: CASSMGQLNTEAFF.

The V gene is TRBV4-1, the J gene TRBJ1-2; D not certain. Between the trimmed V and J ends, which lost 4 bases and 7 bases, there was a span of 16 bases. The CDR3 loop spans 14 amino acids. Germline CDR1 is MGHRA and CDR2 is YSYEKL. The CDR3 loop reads CASSLKIGGSGYTF. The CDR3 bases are TGCGCCAGCAGCCTAAAAATAGGAGGGTCTGGCTACACCTTC.

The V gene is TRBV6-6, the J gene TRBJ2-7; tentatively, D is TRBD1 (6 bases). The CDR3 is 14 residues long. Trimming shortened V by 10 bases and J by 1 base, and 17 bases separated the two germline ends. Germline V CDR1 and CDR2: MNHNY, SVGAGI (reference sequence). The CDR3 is CATTPGHGSYEQYF. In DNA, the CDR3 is TGTGCCACCACACCGGGACATGGGTCCTACGAGCAGTACTTC.

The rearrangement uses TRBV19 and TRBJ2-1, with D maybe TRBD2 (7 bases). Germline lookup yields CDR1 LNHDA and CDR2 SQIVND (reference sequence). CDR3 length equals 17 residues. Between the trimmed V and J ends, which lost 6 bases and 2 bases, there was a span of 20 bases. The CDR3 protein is CASSTRGGREPYNEQFF. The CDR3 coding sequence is TGTGCCAGTAGCACACGAGGGGGGCGGGAGCCCTACAATGAGCAGTTCTTC. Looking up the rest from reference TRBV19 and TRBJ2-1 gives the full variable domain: DGGITQSPKYLFRKEGQNVTLSCEQNLNHDAMYWYRQDPGQGLRLIYYSQIVNDFQKGDIAEGYSVSREKKESFPLTVTSAQKNPTAFYLCASSTRGGREPYNEQFFGPGTRLTVL.

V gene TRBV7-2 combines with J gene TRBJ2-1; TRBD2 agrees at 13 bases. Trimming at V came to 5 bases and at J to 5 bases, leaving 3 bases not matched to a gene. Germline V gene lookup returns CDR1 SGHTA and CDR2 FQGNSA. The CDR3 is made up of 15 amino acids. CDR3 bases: TGTGCCAGCAGCCCGGGACTAGCGGGAAACAATGAGCAGTTCTTC. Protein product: CASSPGLAGNNEQFF.

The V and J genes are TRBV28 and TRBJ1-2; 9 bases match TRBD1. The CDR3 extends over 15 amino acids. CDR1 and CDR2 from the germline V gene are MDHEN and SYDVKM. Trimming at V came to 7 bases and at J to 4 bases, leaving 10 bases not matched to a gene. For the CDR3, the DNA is TGTGCCAGCAAACAGGGGGCTCGGTCTGGCTATGGCTACACCTTC. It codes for CASKQGARSGYGYTF.

As DNA, the CDR3 is TGTGCCAGCAGCCCGCAGGGGAGGACGGGGGGGGACACTGAAGCTTTCTTT. As protein: CASSPQGRTGGDTEAFF. The chain links TRBV7-3 to TRBJ1-1, with TRBD1 as a possible D gene (6 bases). Trimming removed 5 bases from V and 3 bases from J, with 22 bases in between. The CDR3 length is 17 residues. Germline V gene lookup returns CDR1 SGHTA and CDR2 FQGTGA.

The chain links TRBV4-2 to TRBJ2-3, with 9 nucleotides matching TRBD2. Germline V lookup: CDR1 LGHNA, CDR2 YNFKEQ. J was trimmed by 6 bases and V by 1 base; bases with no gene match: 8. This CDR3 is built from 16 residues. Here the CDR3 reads CASSQGNSGSSDTQYF. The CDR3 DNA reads TGTGCCAGCAGCCAAGGAAATAGCGGGAGTTCTGATACGCAGTATTTT.

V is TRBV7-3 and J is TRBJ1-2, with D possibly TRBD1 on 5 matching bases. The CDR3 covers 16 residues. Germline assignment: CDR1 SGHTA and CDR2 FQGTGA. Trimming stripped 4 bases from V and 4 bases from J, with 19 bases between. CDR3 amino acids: CASSSNVNPGGYGYTF. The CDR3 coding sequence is TGTGCCAGCAGCTCAAATGTCAACCCGGGGGGCTATGGCTACACCTTC.

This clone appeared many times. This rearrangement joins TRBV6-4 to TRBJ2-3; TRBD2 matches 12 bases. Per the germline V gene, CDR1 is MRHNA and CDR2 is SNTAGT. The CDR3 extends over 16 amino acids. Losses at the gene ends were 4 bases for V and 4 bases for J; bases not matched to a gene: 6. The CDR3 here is CASSAQLAGGADTQYF. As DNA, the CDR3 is TGTGCCAGCAGTGCTCAACTAGCGGGAGGTGCAGATACGCAGTATTTT.